Below, 2 T cell receptor beta chains from the same sample are listed, as sequenced in a study of cytomegalovirus exposure and HLA in healthy donors (dated by TCRdb to 2016 to 2017). The method behind the library was the immunoSEQ multiplex PCR assay. A mixture of 60 forward primers for TCR Vbeta segments and 13 reverse primers for TCR Jbeta segments was used in the multiplex PCR. TCRdb obtained this table from immuneACCESS and retained in-frame rearrangements with V and J assigned. These tables miss some clones; where compared with another copy, unresolved V genes account for less than half of the shortfall, and the remainder is unexplained. This sample gives some 100,000 clones in total; about four fifths of them show up just once. The top ten clones comprise 4.1% of the sample. The sequenced material came from PBMCs. These TCRs come from a female donor in good health and CMV-seropositive.

With regard to this clone: No conserved phenylalanine or tryptophan is present at the end of the CDR3, so a read error is the likely explanation. The chain links TRBV27 to TRBJ1-2; 8 bases fit TRBD1. J lost 5 bases, V lost 5 bases, and 4 bases had no gene match. Per the germline V gene, CDR1 is MNHEY and CDR2 is SMNVEV (reference sequence). The CDR3 consists of 13 residues. Here the CDR3 reads CASSPTGVYGYTL. The CDR3 nucleotides read TGTGCCAGCAGTCCGACAGGGGTTTATGGCTACACCCTC.

The chain uses TRBV19 and TRBJ2-1, with 10 bases fitting TRBD1. V lost 5 bases to trimming and J lost 6 bases; unmatched junction nucleotides: 10. Germline V lookup: CDR1 LNHDA, CDR2 SQIVND (reference sequence). The CDR3 covers 16 residues. The DNA for the CDR3 is TGTGCCAGTAGTCCCCGTCCGGGACAGGGGTTCAATGAGCAGTTCTTC. Translated, it gives CASSPRPGQGFNEQFF.